This TCR beta chain is from a study of T-cell reconstitution after alpha-beta-depleted transplantation in children (dated by TCRdb to the mid-2010s). About the full investigation: Using TCR repertoire profiling, the study followed T-cell immune reconstitution in a quantitative way in children after TCRalphabeta/CD19-depleted allogeneic hematopoietic cell transplantation.

What the authors observed across the whole study: In some patients, the high TCRbeta diversity seen at day 60 was put down to recipient T cells and intrathymic progenitors that had survived conditioning. Over subsequent months, a decline in hyperexpanded clone frequencies was noted, and after one year, T-cell counts and TCRbeta diversity were mostly ascribed to newly produced T cells. About two months after transplant, the apparently early recovery of alphabetaT-cell counts reportedly depended on just several hundred clones that had expanded rapidly and came from non-depleted graft cells.

This clonotype turned up a few times. Its cognate antigen has yet to be identified. Base qualities are not at hand, and no much larger clone is one base apart. Library preparation used PCR. The sequencer listed for this sample is Illumina HiSeq 2500. TCR libraries were prepared with molecular barcoding, using unique molecular identifiers to normalize TCRbeta repertoire quantification. TCRdb cleaned the public reads at Q25 with fastp, built clones with MiXCR and kept in-frame beta chains. Merged by CDR3 protein, the rows form single entries marked with the most common genes and DNA. Recorded for this sample are roughly 100,000 distinct CDR3 sequences; over 6% of them occurred a single time. The top ten clones comprise roughly 15% of the sample. Sequences ENHRY (CDR1) and SYGVKD (CDR2) are obtained from the germline V gene. Spanning cysteine to phenylalanine, the CDR3 consists of 15 amino acids. The only DNA kept is the CDR3, 45 bases in frame from the first base. The germline ends are 13 bases apart after V is trimmed by 3 bases and J by 2 bases.

What this sample's treatment or condition label stands for: allogeneic hematopoietic cell transplantation with graft depleted of TCRalphabeta T cells and CD19 B cells. The transplant recipients were children given TCRalphabeta/CD19-depleted allogeneic hematopoietic cell grafts. The material sequenced was PBMCs, taken before TCRalphabeta/CD19-depleted stem cell transplant. Rearrangement joined TRBV10-3 to TRBJ1-2; the D segment cannot be called with confidence. The TCR was taken from a boy between 2 and 10 years old with acute lymphoblastic leukemia, due to receive a stem cell transplant. The sequenced DNA: TGTGCCATCAGTGACAGGAATACTAGAAACTATGGCTACACCTTC. Translated, it reads CAISDRNTRNYGYTF.